The 19 T cell receptor beta chains reported below all come from one sample, sequenced in a study of shared clonotypes between healthy human individuals. Sequencing used immunoSEQ multiplex PCR; TCRdb keeps in-frame clones, though not all of them. The sample has roughly 1,000,000 clones, around 78% seen once. Material for sequencing was memory CD4+ T cells from PBMCs. The sample's subset: CD45RA-negative fraction. The receptors were gathered from a young man in good health. Some clones in this sample may be carry-over from other donors' samples.

The CDR3 reads CACGHTGNTIYF. The CDR3 DNA is TGTGCCTGCGGACATACTGGAAACACCATATATTTT. V gene TRBV19 combines with J gene TRBJ1-3, with D tentatively TRBD1 (5 bases). The V end lost 11 bases, the J end lost 2 bases, and 10 bases lay between the germline ends. Germline lookup yields CDR1 LNHDA and CDR2 SQIVND (reference sequence). The CDR3 runs to 12 residues.

In DNA form, the CDR3 reads TGTGCCAGCAGTGAAAATCCGGCACAAGAGACCCAGTACTTC. Its translation: CASSENPAQETQYF. The chain couples TRBV2 to TRBJ2-5; D is unclear. CDR1 SNHLY and CDR2 FYNNEI come from the germline V gene. Trimming pared 2 bases from V and 2 bases from J, leaving 9 bases between. The CDR3 is made up of 14 amino acids.

The V and J genes are TRBV18 and TRBJ2-1, with TRBD2 matching over 8 bases. CDR3 length equals 14 residues. Unmatched junction bases numbered 2, after V lost 2 bases and J lost 5 bases. Per the germline V gene, CDR1 is KGHSH and CDR2 is LQKENI. The CDR3 protein is CASSPRTSNNEQFF. In DNA, the CDR3 is TGTGCCAGCTCACCAAGGACTAGCAACAATGAGCAGTTCTTC.

The gene calls are TRBV7-2 and TRBJ2-7, with 8 bases identical to TRBD2. CDR1 and CDR2 (germline): SGHTA, FQGNSA. V lost 2 bases to trimming and J lost 2 bases; unmatched junction nucleotides: 5. The CDR3 consists of 15 residues. The CDR3: CASSLSREVTYEQYF. As DNA, the CDR3 is TGTGCCAGCAGCTTATCGCGGGAGGTTACCTACGAGCAGTACTTC.

The J gene is TRBJ2-1, the V gene TRBV18; maybe TRBD1 (5 bases). CDR1 is KGHSH, CDR2 LQKENI, per germline. V was trimmed by 3 bases and J by 8 bases, leaving 17 bases between them. The CDR3 is 15 residues long. The CDR3 bases are TGTGCCAGCTCACCTTTGCAGGGCAGTGGGCATGAGCAGTTCTTC. Translated: CASSPLQGSGHEQFF.

As for this clone: Other DNA sequences in this specimen translate into the identical CDR3. The gene calls are TRBV28 and TRBJ1-2; 7 positions agree with TRBD1. Losses at the gene ends were 6 bases for V and 3 bases for J; bases not matched to a gene: 4. This CDR3 region has 13 residues. The germline V gene has CDR1 MDHEN and CDR2 SYDVKM. The CDR3 sequence is CASRPTGDYGYTF. In DNA form, the CDR3 reads TGTGCCAGCAGGCCCACAGGGGACTATGGCTACACCTTC.

The chain carries TRBV5-1 and TRBJ1-2; no clear D. The CDR3 covers 14 residues. Trimming removed 0 bases at V and 6 bases at J, with 12 bases between. CDR1 and CDR2 from the germline V gene are SGHRS and YFSETQ. CDR3 amino acids: CASSLGQSYDGYTF. As DNA, the CDR3 is TGCGCCAGCAGCTTGGGTCAGTCCTACGATGGCTACACCTTC.

The chain has TRBV7-9 and TRBJ2-5; D is ambiguous. The CDR3 is 12 amino acids. CDR1 and CDR2 from the germline V gene are SEHNR and FQNEAQ (reference sequence). V gave up 5 bases and J gave up 1 base, with 5 bases separating them. DNA of the CDR3: TGTGCCAGCAGCCACCCCCAAGAGACCCAGTACTTC. Translated: CASSHPQETQYF.

This sequence joins TRBV5-1 and TRBJ2-7; 9 bases map to TRBD1. CDR1 and CDR2 (germline): SGHRS, YFSETQ. With 6 bases clipped from V and 3 bases from J, the junction kept 7 bases outside the gene matches. The CDR3 is 14 amino acids. The CDR3 sequence is CASTAGTGFYEQYF. CDR3 nucleotide sequence: TGCGCCAGCACCGCCGGGACAGGGTTCTACGAGCAGTACTTC.

This clone was seen a few times. V is TRBV7-9 and J is TRBJ1-5; TRBD1 matches 8 bases. V lost 5 bases, J lost 1 base, and 10 bases stayed unmatched. CDR3 length: 17 residues. Germline values: CDR1 SEHNR, CDR2 FQNEAQ (reference sequence). The CDR3 DNA sequence: TGTGCCAGCAGCAGATCCGCCCGACAGGGGAGCAATCAGCCCCAGCATTTT. Its protein is CASSRSARQGSNQPQHF.

CDR3 coding DNA: TGTGCCAGCCGCTCCCCCGGGACAGGGAGGCACGAGCAGTACTTC. Its translation: CASRSPGTGRHEQYF. The chain joins TRBV27 to TRBJ2-7; 9 nucleotides line up with TRBD1. J was trimmed by 5 bases and V by 8 bases; bases with no gene match: 13. Germline-derived CDR1 and CDR2 are MNHEY and SMNVEV (reference sequence). CDR3 length: 15 amino acids.

As DNA, the CDR3 is TGTGCCAGCAGTGATGATAGCTTGGGCACCGGGGAGCTGTTTTTT. Its translation is CASSDDSLGTGELFF. This sequence joins TRBV2 and TRBJ2-2, with no clear D. V was shortened by 3 bases and J by 4 bases, with 12 bases between the two germline ends. Germline V CDR1 and CDR2: SNHLY, FYNNEI. The CDR3 is 15 amino acids.

Turning to this clone: Other nucleotide sequences in the sample specify the same CDR3. This sequence joins TRBV6-5 and TRBJ2-7; a weak D match, TRBD1 (6 bases). In germline, CDR1 is MNHEY, CDR2 SVGAGI. V lost 5 bases and J 1 base, leaving 12 bases between the germline ends. The CDR3 consists of 14 residues. CDR3: CASSPRRGSYEQYF. CDR3 DNA sequence: TGTGCCAGCAGTCCCCGTAGGGGGTCCTACGAGCAGTACTTC.

In its sample, this clone was seen a few times. V gene TRBV10-2 combines with J gene TRBJ2-1; no clear D. The CDR3 extends over 12 amino acids. Germline V gene lookup returns CDR1 WSHSY and CDR2 SAAADI. V shed 4 bases and J shed 9 bases, with 10 bases lying between them. This CDR3 is CASSGGFGEQFF. The DNA of the CDR3 is TGCGCCAGCAGTGGAGGATTTGGTGAGCAGTTCTTC.

J is TRBJ1-1 and V is TRBV5-1, with 7 bases fitting TRBD1. CDR1 and CDR2 (germline): SGHRS, YFSETQ. V lost 3 bases and J lost 0; bases outside the gene matches: 5. The CDR3 runs to 15 residues. The CDR3 spells CASSSNRGVNTEAFF. CDR3 DNA: TGCGCCAGCAGCTCAAACAGGGGCGTGAACACTGAAGCTTTCTTT.

The rearrangement uses TRBV7-3 and TRBJ2-2; 11 nucleotides line up with TRBD1. The length of the CDR3 is 15 residues. The germline V gene has CDR1 SGHTA and CDR2 FQGTGA. The V and J ends lost 5 bases and 7 bases, in that order; junction bases with no gene match: 6. This CDR3 is CASSPGQGAIGELFF. The CDR3 DNA is TGTGCCAGCAGCCCTGGACAGGGGGCGATCGGGGAGCTGTTTTTT. Together with reference TRBV7-3 and TRBJ2-2, the CDR3 gives the full variable domain: GAGVSQTPSNKVTEKGKYVELRCDPISGHTALYWYRQSLGQGPEFLIYFQGTGAADDSGLPNDRFFAVRPEGSVSTLKIQRTERGDSAVYLCASSPGQGAIGELFFGEGSRLTVL.

This chain joins TRBV4-2 and TRBJ2-1, with 9 bases matching TRBD2. This CDR3 contains 18 residues. The J segment lost 5 bases and the V segment lost 3 bases, leaving 14 bases of the junction unmatched. Germline lookup yields CDR1 LGHNA and CDR2 YNFKEQ. The CDR3 nucleotides are TGTGCCAGCAGCCAGTATCTTAGTAGGGCTAGCGGGGACAATGAGCAGTTCTTC. This gives the protein CASSQYLSRASGDNEQFF.

This rearrangement joins TRBV7-2 to TRBJ1-2; 12 bases are shared with TRBD1. The CDR3 sequence is 16 residues long. The germline gives CDR1 SGHTA, CDR2 FQGNSA. The J segment lost 8 bases and the V segment lost 7 bases, leaving 14 bases of the junction unmatched. CDR3 nucleotides: TGTGCCAGCATCCTAGGGCTGGGACAGGGGGCAGGAGGCTACACCTTC. Translation gives CASILGLGQGAGGYTF.

This clone came up a few times. The gene calls are TRBV10-3 and TRBJ2-7, with no clear D. The CDR3 loop spans 11 amino acids. Germline CDR1 ENHRY, CDR2 SYGVKD. Trimming removed 2 bases from V and 2 bases from J, with 1 base in between. The CDR3 is CAISETYEQYF. The DNA for the CDR3 is TGTGCCATCAGTGAGACCTACGAGCAGTACTTC.